The clone carrying this T cell receptor beta chain has ten or more counts. Its target is not known. These data come from a study of identical twins. A universal primer site was incorporated via template switching, and the cDNA contained unique molecular identifiers. Using its own MiXCR run on the 5' RACE reads, TCRdb lists one record per CDR3 protein. Here the sample spans a few hundred thousand distinct CDR3 sequences, 9% to 10% being singletons. Whole-study findings and limits: Shared out-of-frame alpha sequences (those common to twins) showed excess low generation probability. Analyses of zero insertions could, in part, be confounded by invariant MAIT and iNKT cells. With monozygotic twins, out-of-frame TCR alpha sharing exceeded what models estimated.

V lost 3 bases, J lost 0 bases, and 9 bases lay in between. The germline gives CDR1 MNHEY, CDR2 SMNVEV (reference sequence). The CDR3 covers 14 residues. The same sample was also studied in work on yellow fever vaccine responses in identical twins.

Source material: PBMCs. This sequence joins TRBV27 and TRBJ2-7; unclear D gene. This clonotype was obtained from a woman between 18 and 29 years old in good health. CDR3 sequence: CASSFSRSSYEQYF. As DNA, the CDR3 is TGTGCCAGCAGTTTTTCCAGAAGCTCCTACGAGCAGTACTTC.